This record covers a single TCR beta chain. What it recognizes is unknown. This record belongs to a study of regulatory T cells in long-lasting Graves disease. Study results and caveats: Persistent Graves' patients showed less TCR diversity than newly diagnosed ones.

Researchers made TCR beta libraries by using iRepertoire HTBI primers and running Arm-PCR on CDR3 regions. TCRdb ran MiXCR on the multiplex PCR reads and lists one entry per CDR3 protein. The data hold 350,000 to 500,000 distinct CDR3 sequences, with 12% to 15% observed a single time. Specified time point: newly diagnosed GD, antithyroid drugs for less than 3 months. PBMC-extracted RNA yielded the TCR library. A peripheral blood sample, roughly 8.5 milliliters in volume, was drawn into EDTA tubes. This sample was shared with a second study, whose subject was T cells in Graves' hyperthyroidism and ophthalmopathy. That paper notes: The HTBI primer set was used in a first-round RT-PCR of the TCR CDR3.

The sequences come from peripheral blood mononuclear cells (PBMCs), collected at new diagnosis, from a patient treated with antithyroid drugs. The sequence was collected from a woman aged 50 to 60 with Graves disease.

The CDR3 sequence: CAISEGKTPFAGELFF. Here the CDR3 DNA reads TGTGCCATCAGTGAAGGCAAAACGCCTTTTGCCGGGGAGCTGTTTTTT. The chain recombines TRBV10-3 with TRBJ2-2, with D unclear. The V end lost 3 bases, the J end lost 6 bases, and 17 bases lay between the germline ends. The CDR3 is made up of 16 amino acids. Per the germline V gene, CDR1 is ENHRY and CDR2 is SYGVKD.